The present entry profiles one T cell receptor beta chain with its context. Its antigen is as yet unknown. Relative to the germline gene, one junction end is altered; a read error may explain this. The data stem from a study of blood T cells in healthy people across ages. The authors ran a second PCR of roughly 6 to 12 cycles using a sample-barcoded 5' primer and a J-beta primer mix. Each cDNA molecule, via a template-switch adaptor with 12 random nucleotides, was tagged. TCRdb re-derived calls from the 5' RACE reads in MiXCR, one entry per CDR3 protein. Of about a million distinct CDR3 sequences listed, roughly 52% are singletons. Germline V gene lookup returns CDR1 SGHRS and CDR2 YFSETQ. The CDR3 is made up of 14 amino acids. Whole-study findings and limits: Observed TCR beta diversity per million T cells went down as age went up. This fall followed a roughly linear course with age.

This receptor was identified in a man aged 25 to 40 in good health. Sequencing was done on a sample of blood. This sequence joins TRBV5-1 and TRBJ1-6; D gene unclear. CDR3 in DNA: TGCGCCAACAGCTTGGGAGACGGCCGATCACCCCTCCACTTT. It translates to CANSLGDGRSPLHF.